This paragraph reports one T cell receptor (beta chain). Its antigen is not identified. This sample is part of a study of T cells in localized non-small cell lung cancer. Study-level findings and limits: Tumor trailed uninvolved adjacent lung in T cell clonality, which peaked there.

Using immunoSEQ multiplex PCR, the repertoire was profiled, and TCRdb retains in-frame clones only, with some absent. The profile covers about 1,400 clones, with approximately 20% appearing a single time and under 12% taken by the ten largest. The CDR3 runs to 14 residues. The input for sequencing was lung tumor tissue, taken before any cancer treatment. This clonotype originated in a male donor at least 60 years old with stage I lung adenocarcinoma. This rearrangement joins TRBV8-2 to TRBJ2-7; the D segment call TRBD1 is taken from the table without a DNA check. TRBV8-2 is designated a pseudogene. The CDR3 DNA follows: TGTGCCAGCAGTCCCGGACAGCCTCAGAGGGGTCAGTACTTC. This sequence encodes CASSPGQPQRGQYF.